This record looks at one T cell receptor beta chain sequence and its context. These data are taken from a study of blood T cell repertoires in COVID-19. Participants' own reports of clinical history determined their cohort assignment. The CDR3 has 18 residues. Germline CDR1 SGHTA, CDR2 FQGNSA. V trimming: 7 bases; J trimming: 4 bases; junction bases outside the gene matches: 11. Some clones are missing from TCRdb's copy, which holds only in-frame ones; the method was immunoSEQ multiplex PCR. The sample records about 200,000 clones, about 91% being singletons. The sequencing input was PBMCs or T cells enriched from blood (not recorded which). This clonotype originated in a middle-aged woman with acute COVID-19. V and J are TRBV7-2 and TRBJ2-2; 14 bases fit TRBD2. CDR3 loop: CASTQPGLAGDSTGELFF. CDR3 bases: TGTGCCAGCACCCAACCGGGACTAGCGGGAGACAGCACCGGGGAGCTGTTTTTT.